The clone carrying this TCR beta chain was detected many times. No antigen is known for it. This specimen belongs to a study of identical twins. Study outcomes and limitations: Researchers reported excess low generation probability among twin-shared out-of-frame alpha sequences.

Via MiXCR, TCRdb re-called the 5' RACE reads, giving one row per CDR3 protein. The data contain approximately 150,000 distinct CDR3 sequences, approximately 4% of them singletons. Trimming left V 3 bases short and J 4 bases short, with 15 bases between. The CDR3 length is 15 residues. Germline V gene sequence: CDR1 DFQATT, CDR2 SNEGSKA (reference sequence). This clonotype was sampled from a man between 18 and 29 years old in good health. The chain is built from TRBV20-1 and TRBJ2-2; D is perhaps TRBD1 (5 bases). The sequenced material came from memory T cells sorted from blood. The CDR3, as DNA: TGCAGTGCTAGGACACAGGAGTTCGGCACCGGGGAGCTGTTTTTT. This translates into CSARTQEFGTGELFF.